Listed here are 7 T cell receptor beta chains from one sample, sequenced in a study of monozygotic twins with inflammatory bowel disease. One entry per CDR3 protein, without DNA, is what TCRdb gives after re-calling the 5' RACE reads. The listing records about 210,000 distinct CDR3 sequences. The sequenced material came from blood. Receptors originate from a human donor with ulcerative colitis or Crohn's disease, or a healthy co-twin of an affected twin (not recorded which).

The rearrangement uses TRBV24-1 and TRBJ2-3; TCRdb proposes TRBD2, but this gene call is untestable without DNA. Germline V gives CDR1 KGHDR, CDR2 SFDVKD. The CDR3 contains 11 residues. CDR3: CATSGGDTQYF.

V usage is TRBV12-3 or TRBV12-4 and J usage is TRBJ2-7; the D call of TRBD2 rests on TCRdb alone, since no DNA is present to check it. The CDR3 contains 16 residues. The CDR3 sequence is CASSMTISGLAGQQYF.

This chain joins TRBV10-2 and TRBJ2-7; without DNA, the TCRdb call of TRBD2 cannot be checked. This CDR3 comprises 15 residues. Germline CDR1 and CDR2: WSHSY and SAAADI. CDR3 sequence reads: CASSSSPTAGYEQYF.

V gene TRBV6-1 combines with J gene TRBJ1-1. This CDR3 contains 11 residues. The germline CDR1 and CDR2 sequences are MNHNS and SASEGT. This chain's CDR3 is CASGVNTEAFF.

The CDR3 reads CASSSLTGEKLFF. This sequence joins TRBV7-9 and TRBJ1-4. The germline V gene has CDR1 SEHNR and CDR2 FQNEAQ (reference sequence). The CDR3 is 13 amino acids.

The chain uses TRBV24-1 and TRBJ2-6. Germline loops: CDR1 KGHDR, CDR2 SFDVKD. The CDR3 extends over 15 amino acids. The CDR3: CATSDYSSGANVLTF.

V is TRBV7-2 and J is TRBJ2-2; TCRdb indicates TRBD2, and absent DNA this call remains unverified. Looked up from germline, CDR1 is SGHTA and CDR2 is FQGNSA. CDR3 size: 15 residues. CDR3: CASSLIAAHTGELFF. The variable domain in full, completed from reference TRBV7-2 and TRBJ2-2, reads GAGVSQSPSNKVTEKGKDVELRCDPISGHTALYWYRQSLGQGLEFLIYFQGNSAPDKSGLPSDRFSAERTGGSVSTLTIQRTQQEDSAVYLCASSLIAAHTGELFFGEGSRLTVL.